Presented here are 22 T cell receptor beta chains from one specimen sequenced in a study of tumor and adjacent non-tumor tissue in lung cancer. A modified ARM-PCR protocol with three rounds of nested PCR amplified TCRbeta. TCRdb re-derived calls from the multiplex PCR reads in MiXCR, one entry per CDR3 protein. The sample holds around 86,000 distinct CDR3 sequences, over 60% seen once. RNA was extracted from bulk tissue without any cell sorting. The sequenced sample consisted of lung tumor tissue. Receptors were obtained from a woman in her thirties or forties with non-small cell lung cancer.

Concerning this clonotype: One junction end does not reproduce the germline sequence, and a read error may be involved. The rearrangement uses TRBV6-6 and TRBJ2-7; a possible D gene is TRBD1 (5 bases). Germline values: CDR1 MNHNY, CDR2 SVGAGI (reference sequence). The CDR3 totals 15 residues. The CDR3 DNA follows: TGTGCCAGCAGACTGGACCCACAGGCCTACTACAAGCAGTACTTC. Its protein is CASRLDPQAYYKQYF.

Of note for this clonotype: The missing conserved phenylalanine or tryptophan at the end of this CDR3 makes a read error likely. It is unclear where the CDR3 begins or ends on the DNA, so no DNA is shown, and the CDR3 is as TCRdb lists it. This CDR3 is CASSLLATDRVLL. The rearrangement uses TRBV5-6 and TRBJ1-1; no DNA check was done on the table's D call, TRBD1. The CDR3 is 13 residues long, counting both termini. Germline loops: CDR1 SGHDT, CDR2 YYEEEE.

To note about this clonotype: Mismatch with germline at one junction end may stem from a read error. In DNA form, the CDR3 reads TGCGCCAGCAGCTTATGGGGACTAGCGGAAGAGACCCAGTACTTC. It codes for CASSLWGLAEETQYF. The chain is built from TRBV13 and TRBJ2-5; 11 bases agree with TRBD2. The CDR3 runs 15 residues. Germline V gene lookup returns CDR1 PRHDT and CDR2 FYEKMQ (reference sequence). The variable domain in full, completed from reference TRBV13 and TRBJ2-5, reads AAGVIQSPRHLIKEKRETATLKCYPIPRHDTVYWYQQGPGQDPQFLISFYEKMQSDKGSIPDRFSAQQFSDYHSELNMSSLELGDSALYFCASSLWGLAEETQYFGPGTRLLVL.

This clonotype showed up just a few times. The chain recombines TRBV6-5 with TRBJ2-7; D is ambiguous. Germline loops: CDR1 MNHEY, CDR2 SVGAGI. V was shortened by 10 bases and J by 7 bases, with 20 bases between the two germline ends. The CDR3 is made up of 13 amino acids. In nucleotides, the CDR3 is TGTGCCAACATAGGCAGACGTTGGGATGAGCAGTACTTC. Amino acids: CANIGRRWDEQYF.

The chain has TRBV11-2 and TRBJ1-3; a possible D gene is TRBD1 (6 bases). The V gene's germline CDR1 is SGHAT and CDR2 FQNNGV. The CDR3 contains 14 residues. Here the CDR3 reads CVSSLGGPGNTIYF. The DNA for the CDR3 is TGTGTTAGTAGCTTAGGGGGACCTGGAAACACCATATATTTT.

About this clonotype itself: One junction end disagrees with the germline gene, perhaps due to a read error. The chain recombines TRBV11-1 with TRBJ2-7; TRBD1 aligns across 7 bases. CDR3 size: 14 residues. In germline, CDR1 is SGHAT, CDR2 FQDESV (reference sequence). CDR3 loop: CASSLETGTYEHYF. The CDR3 nucleotides read TGTGCCAGTAGCTTAGAGACAGGGACCTACGAGCACTATTTC.

J is TRBJ2-1 and V is TRBV29-1; TRBD2 aligns across 14 bases. The CDR3 is made up of 16 amino acids. Germline values: CDR1 SQVTM, CDR2 ANQGSEA. The V and J ends lost 1 base and 15 bases, in that order; junction bases with no gene match: 14. Written as DNA, the CDR3 is TGCAGCGTTGAAGCAATGACTAGCGGGAGGGGGGGTAAGTGGTTCTTC. Translating it yields CSVEAMTSGRGGKWFF.

For this clonotype: The junction differs from germline at one of its ends, possibly a read error. This rearrangement joins TRBV12-5 to TRBJ2-3; tentatively, D is TRBD1 (5 bases). Germline CDR1 and CDR2: LGHNT and FRNRAP. CDR3 size: 15 residues. This CDR3 is CASGFLQQGTDMQYF. The CDR3, as DNA: TGTGCTAGTGGTTTCCTTCAGCAGGGCACAGATATGCAGTATTTT.

On this clonotype: At one end the junction does not follow the germline gene, possibly because of a read error. This rearrangement joins TRBV28 to TRBJ2-7; D is undetermined. The CDR3 spans 16 residues. CDR1 and CDR2 (germline): MDHEN, SYDVKM. As DNA, the CDR3 is TGTGTCAGCAGTTTATGGAGCGTTCGCCGGTCTATTGAGCAGTACTTC. Its protein is CVSSLWSVRRSIEQYF.

In regard to this clonotype: A read error may account for a junction end that differs from germline. CDR3 region: CVSSSRHYTDTQYF. The CDR3 DNA reads as TGTGTCAGCAGCTCGCGTCACTACACAGATACGCAGTATTTT. The chain joins TRBV14 to TRBJ2-3; D is uncertain. Germline V gene data show CDR1 as SGHDN and CDR2 as FVKESK. This CDR3 has 14 residues.

As for this clonotype: This CDR3 fails to terminate in the conserved phenylalanine or tryptophan, so it likely reflects a read error. The V call is TRBV11-3, the J call TRBJ2-1; D remains unclear. In germline, CDR1 is SGHNT, CDR2 YENEEA. This CDR3 is built from 16 residues. The chain's CDR3 is CARSFRHSPAYNEQFI. In DNA form, the CDR3 reads TGTGCCAGAAGCTTCCGTCACAGTCCTGCCTACAATGAGCAGTTCATC.

As concerns this clonotype: As the CDR3 is not closed by the conserved phenylalanine or tryptophan, this likely results from a read error. The V and J genes are TRBV6-6 and TRBJ1-6, with a possible D match to TRBD1 (6 bases). The CDR3 totals 13 residues. From germline, CDR1 is MNHNY and CDR2 SVGAGI (reference sequence). In DNA, the CDR3 is TGTGCCAACCGGGACAAGTCTAATTCGCCCCTCCACGTT. Its protein product is CANRDKSNSPLHV.

The chain combines TRBV28 with TRBJ1-2; a possible D gene is TRBD1 (5 bases). The CDR3 runs to 10 residues. Germline CDR1 reads MDHEN; CDR2 reads SYDVKM. Trimming stripped 10 bases from V and 4 bases from J, with 7 bases between. CDR3 in DNA: TGTGCCAATGGGGGCTATGGCTACACCTTC. Translated, it gives CANGGYGYTF.

As regards this clonotype: At one boundary the junction diverges from the germline segment, which might be a read error. This chain joins TRBV6-6 and TRBJ1-3; D not resolved. Germline V gene data show CDR1 as MNHNY and CDR2 as SVGAGI (reference sequence). The CDR3 spans 13 residues. The DNA of the CDR3 is TGTGCCAGCAGTGTTCACGAGGAGAGTACCATGTATTTT. This translates into CASSVHEESTMYF.

Comment on this clonotype: One end of the junction fails to match germline, which may point to a read error. The chain links TRBV6-1 to TRBJ2-7; D remains ambiguous. This CDR3 has 11 amino acids. The germline V gene encodes CDR1 MNHNS and CDR2 SASEGT. In nucleotides, the CDR3 is TGTGTCAGCAGTTTGATCTACGAGCAGTACTTC. Translation: CVSSLIYEQYF.

The V gene is TRBV6-5, the J gene TRBJ1-5; 7 bases are a match to TRBD1. Unmatched junction bases numbered 7, after V lost 7 bases and J lost 4 bases. Germline CDR1 and CDR2: MNHEY and SVGAGI. The CDR3 length is 14 residues. CDR3 residues: CASNRSGGNQPQHF. CDR3 coding DNA: TGTGCCAGCAATCGTTCAGGGGGAAATCAGCCCCAGCATTTT.

On this clonotype: This is likely a read error, given that the CDR3 carries no conserved phenylalanine or tryptophan at its end. CDR3 protein: CASSQAGTGTYEQYI. CDR3 coding DNA: TGTGCCAGCAGCCAAGCCGGGACAGGAACCTACGAGCAGTACATC. J is TRBJ2-7 and V is TRBV4-2; TRBD1 matches at 8 bases. CDR1 and CDR2 (germline): LGHNA, YNFKEQ. V lost 1 base and J lost 2; bases outside the gene matches: 4. The CDR3 runs to 15 residues.

As regards this clonotype: The CDR3 carries no conserved terminal phenylalanine or tryptophan, so it likely arises from a read error. The limits of the CDR3 on the DNA are not certain, so only TCRdb's listed CDR3 is given. V gene TRBV14 combines with J gene TRBJ1-4. CDR1 is SGHDN and CDR2 is FVKESK in the germline V gene. Termini included, the CDR3 measures 14 amino acids. The CDR3 is CASSLRTTNEKLFC.

A few counts support this clonotype. The V gene is TRBV30, the J gene TRBJ2-7; TRBD2 matches at 7 bases. Germline lookup yields CDR1 GTSNPN and CDR2 SVGIG (reference sequence). The V segment lost 4 bases and the J segment 3 bases; nucleotides outside the gene matches: 9. This CDR3 region has 14 residues. The CDR3 nucleotides are TGTGCCTGGACCAGGGAGGGGTTGGACTACGAGCAGTACTTC. Amino acid sequence: CAWTREGLDYEQYF.

As regards this clonotype: Germline is not matched at one junction end, which may reflect a read error. The V call is TRBV10-2, the J call TRBJ1-2; no reliable D call. CDR3 length equals 13 residues. Germline CDR1 WSHSY, CDR2 SAAADI. The CDR3 sequence: CASNRGINYGYTF. As DNA, the CDR3 is TGCGCAAGCAACCGAGGCATTAACTATGGCTACACCTTC.

Turning to this clonotype: A junction end diverges from the germline sequence, so it may reflect a read error. The chain uses TRBV6-6 and TRBJ1-6; D is ambiguous. Germline values: CDR1 MNHNY, CDR2 SVGAGI (reference sequence). The length of the CDR3 is 17 residues. In DNA form, the CDR3 reads TGTGCCAGCAGTTCCGGGCAGACCCCGACACTTAATTTACCCCTCCACTTT. It specifies CASSSGQTPTLNLPLHF.

Comments on this clonotype: A junction end diverges from the germline sequence, so it may reflect a read error. The chain combines TRBV11-2 with TRBJ2-3, with D perhaps TRBD2 (6 bases). The CDR3 covers 16 residues. From germline, CDR1 is SGHAT and CDR2 FQNNGV. The CDR3 loop reads CANSLASSASIDTQCF. In DNA, the CDR3 is TGTGCCAACAGCTTAGCGTCTAGCGCTAGCATAGATACGCAGTGTTTT. Complete variable domain (other parts from reference TRBV11-2 and TRBJ2-3): EAGVAQSPRYKIIEKRQSVAFWCNPISGHATLYWYQQILGQGPKLLIQFQNNGVVDDSQLPKDRFSAERLKGVDSTLKIQPAKLEDSAVYLCANSLASSASIDTQCFGPGTRLTVL.